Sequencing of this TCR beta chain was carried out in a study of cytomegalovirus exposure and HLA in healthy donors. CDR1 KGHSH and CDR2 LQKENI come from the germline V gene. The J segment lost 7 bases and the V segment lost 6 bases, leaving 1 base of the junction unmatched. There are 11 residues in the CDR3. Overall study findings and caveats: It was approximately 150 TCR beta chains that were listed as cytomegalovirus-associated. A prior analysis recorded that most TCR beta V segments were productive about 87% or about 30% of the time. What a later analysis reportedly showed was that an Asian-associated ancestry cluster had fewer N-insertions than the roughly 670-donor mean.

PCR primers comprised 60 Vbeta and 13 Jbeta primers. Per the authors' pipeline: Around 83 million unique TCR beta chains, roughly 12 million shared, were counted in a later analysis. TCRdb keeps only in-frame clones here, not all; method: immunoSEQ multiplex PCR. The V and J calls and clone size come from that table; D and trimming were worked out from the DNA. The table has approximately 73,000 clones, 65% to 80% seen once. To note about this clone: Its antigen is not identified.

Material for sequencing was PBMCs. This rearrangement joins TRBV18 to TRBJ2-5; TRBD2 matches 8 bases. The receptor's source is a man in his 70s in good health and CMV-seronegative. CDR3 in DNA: TGTGCCAGCTCGGCGGGGGGGACCCAGTACTTC. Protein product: CASSAGGTQYF.